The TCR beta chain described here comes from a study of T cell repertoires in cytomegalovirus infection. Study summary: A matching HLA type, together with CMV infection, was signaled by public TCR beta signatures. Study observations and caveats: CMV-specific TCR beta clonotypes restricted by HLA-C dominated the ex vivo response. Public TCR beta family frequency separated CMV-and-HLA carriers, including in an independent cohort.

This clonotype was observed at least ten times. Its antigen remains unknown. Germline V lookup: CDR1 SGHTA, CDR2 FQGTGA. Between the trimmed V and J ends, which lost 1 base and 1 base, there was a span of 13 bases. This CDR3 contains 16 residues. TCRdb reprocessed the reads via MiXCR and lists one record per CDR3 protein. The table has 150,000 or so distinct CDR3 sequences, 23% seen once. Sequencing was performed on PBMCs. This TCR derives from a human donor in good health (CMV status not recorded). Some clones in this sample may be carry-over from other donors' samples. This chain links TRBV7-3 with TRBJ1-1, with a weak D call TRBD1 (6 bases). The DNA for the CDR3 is TGTGCCAGCAGCTTAAAGGGTCTGGGACAGAACACTGAAGCTTTCTTT. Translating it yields CASSLKGLGQNTEAFF.